This TCR beta chain was captured in a study of T cell repertoires in cytomegalovirus infection (dated by TCRdb to the late 2010s). With regard to the full study: The peptide stimulations were aimed at well-studied HLA-B-restricted epitopes as well as recently identified HLA-C-restricted CMV epitopes, whose presentation resists viral immunomodulation. Because public TCR beta signatures pointed to carriage of CMV infection together with the matching HLA type, the HLA type of each donor mattered for the analysis.

The reads were generated on an Illumina HiSeq 1500. TCRdb reworked the public reads: Q25 trimming with fastp, MiXCR clone assembly, productive beta chains retained. Each CDR3 protein appears once, grouped with its most common genes and DNA. The sample table holds roughly 800,000 distinct CDR3 sequences, of which 25% to 30% were seen once. Around 13% of the sample is taken by the ten largest. What this sample's treatment or condition label stands for: in vitro stimulation with specific CMV peptide epitopes to enrich CMV-specific T cells. A word on this clonotype: The antigen this receptor binds is unknown. Within one base of it there is no much larger clone, and no base qualities were kept.

General study outcomes and caveats: In both this cohort and an independent cohort of several hundred donors, the cumulative frequency of public TCR beta family members distinguished carriers of CMV infection plus the relevant HLA type. In the ex vivo response, HLA-C-restricted CMV-specific TCR beta clonotypes were dominant, and in two of eight donors the single most frequent clonotype came from this HLA-C-restricted group.

The clonotype originates from a human donor in good health (CMV status not recorded). Some clones in this sample may be carry-over from other donors' samples. The sample was cultured CD8+ T cells from PBMCs, taken from culture after CMV antigen stimulation.

This receptor carries the CDR3 CASSQARGYSYNEQFF. The DNA reads as follows: TGTGCCAGCAGCCAAGCGAGAGGCTACTCCTACAATGAGCAGTTCTTC. The rearrangement combines TRBV3-1 with TRBJ2-1, with no D gene named confidently. Taken from cysteine to phenylalanine, the CDR3 has 16 residues. The DNA shown is the 48-base CDR3, in frame from base 1. In the germline V gene (reference sequence), CDR1 corresponds to LGHDT and CDR2 to YNNKEL. The junction carries 10 bases between V and J, which are trimmed by 1 base and 0 bases respectively.